These 23 T cell receptor beta chains were sequenced from one sample in a study of blood T cell repertoires in COVID-19 (dated by TCRdb to about 2020). Library generation was performed with the immunoSEQ multiplex PCR assay. The immuneACCESS repertoire file appears here via TCRdb, limited to in-frame rearrangements. These files lack a portion of the clones; in checked studies, under half of the deficit traces to unresolved V genes, and the cause of the others is not known. The sample yields about 97,000 clones; roughly 84% were counted once. 4.5% of the sample rests with the top ten. The sequenced material came from peripheral blood. All receptors come from a human donor in a cohort sampled during active COVID-19.

The chain couples TRBV15 to TRBJ1-6, with no clear D. The CDR3 consists of 21 residues. Trimming stripped 0 bases from V and 0 bases from J, with 21 bases between. CDR1 LNHNV and CDR2 YYDKDF come from the germline V gene (reference sequence). The CDR3 is CATSREALVGQWSSYNSPLHF. In nucleotides, the CDR3 is TGTGCCACCAGCAGAGAGGCCTTAGTCGGCCAGTGGAGCTCCTATAATTCACCCCTCCACTTT.

A few counts support this clone. The rearrangement joins TRBV4-1 to TRBJ2-7, with D unclear. Trimming cost V 0 bases and J 2 bases, with 14 bases left between them. From germline, CDR1 is MGHRA and CDR2 YSYEKL. The CDR3 is 16 residues long. The CDR3 spells CASSQDTVGRTYEQYF. CDR3 coding DNA: TGCGCCAGCAGCCAAGATACAGTGGGCAGAACCTACGAGCAGTACTTC.

V usage is TRBV7-9 and J usage is TRBJ2-1, with a possible D match to TRBD2 (7 bases). The CDR3 is 16 amino acids. V was trimmed by 0 bases and J by 7 bases, leaving 16 bases between them. Germline CDR1 and CDR2: SEHNR and FQNEAQ (reference sequence). The CDR3 is CASSLAPGGRVNEQFF. In DNA form, the CDR3 reads TGTGCCAGCAGCTTAGCGCCGGGGGGCCGTGTAAATGAGCAGTTCTTC.

The CDR3 reads CASSQSWSRGTNQPQHF. CDR3 nucleotide sequence: TGTGCCAGCAGCCAGAGTTGGTCTCGGGGTACCAATCAGCCCCAGCATTTT. V is TRBV3-1 (or the pseudogene TRBV3-2) and J is TRBJ1-5; D gene ambiguous. V lost 3 bases and J 3 bases, leaving 18 bases between the germline ends. This CDR3 is 17 amino acids long. Germline V lookup: CDR1 LGHDT, CDR2 YNNKEL (reference sequence).

This clone was detected only a few times. The rearrangement joins TRBV11-3 to TRBJ2-7, with D possibly TRBD2 on 5 matching bases. V was pared by 1 base and J by 4 bases, with 11 bases between. The CDR3 totals 14 residues. Germline V CDR1 and CDR2: SGHNT, YENEEA. This CDR3 is CASSLGTGRYEQYF. The CDR3 DNA sequence: TGTGCCAGCAGCTTAGGTACGGGAAGGTACGAGCAGTACTTC.

The V gene is TRBV18, the J gene TRBJ1-4, with D tentatively TRBD1 (6 bases). CDR1 and CDR2 (germline): KGHSH, LQKENI. V lost 3 bases and J 7 bases, leaving 12 bases between the germline ends. The CDR3 sequence is 14 residues long. CDR3 in amino acids: CASSPRTDTEKLFF. The CDR3 DNA follows: TGTGCCAGCTCACCCCGGACAGATACTGAAAAACTGTTTTTT. Full variable domain (missing parts from reference TRBV18 and TRBJ1-4): NAGVMQNPRHLVRRRGQEARLRCSPMKGHSHVYWYRQLPEEGLKFMVYLQKENIIDESGMPKERFSAEFPKEGPSILRIQQVVRGDSAAYFCASSPRTDTEKLFFGSGTQLSVL.

This clone was detected only a few times. V gene TRBV19 combines with J gene TRBJ2-7; the D is unclear. The CDR3 totals 14 residues. The germline V gene encodes CDR1 LNHDA and CDR2 SQIVND (reference sequence). V shed 5 bases and J shed 6 bases, with 17 bases lying between them. The CDR3 DNA reads as TGTGCCAGTAGTCCCGCCGCCCCCTACGGCGAGCAGTACTTC. It is translated as CASSPAAPYGEQYF.

This clone was counted a single time. V usage is TRBV4-3 and J usage is TRBJ1-4; TRBD1 matches 9 bases. Germline CDR1 is LGHNA and CDR2 is YSLEER. This CDR3 comprises 15 residues. V gave up 0 bases and J gave up 8 bases; unmatched junction bases: 4. Here the CDR3 DNA reads TGCGCCAGCAGCCAAGATGGGACAGGGAGGGAAAAACTGTTTTTT. This codes for CASSQDGTGREKLFF.

The V gene is TRBV12-3 or TRBV12-4, the J gene TRBJ1-1; weak D call: TRBD1 (5 bases). Trimming took off 8 bases at V and 1 base at J, with 11 bases between the two ends. The CDR3 covers 13 residues. The chain's CDR3 is CASSPGGNTEAFF. The CDR3 DNA is TGTGCCAGCTCACCCGGGGGGAACACTGAAGCTTTCTTT.

The chain recombines TRBV5-4 with TRBJ2-3; D is possibly TRBD1 (6 bases). V gave up 4 bases and J gave up 2 bases, with 11 bases separating them. This CDR3 has 14 amino acids. From germline, CDR1 is SGHNT and CDR2 YYREEE (reference sequence). CDR3 loop: CASSRGQYTDTQYF. For the CDR3, the DNA is TGTGCCAGCAGCCGTGGACAGTACACAGATACGCAGTATTTT. The whole variable domain, remainder taken from reference TRBV5-4 and TRBJ2-3, is ETGVTQSPTHLIKTRGQQVTLRCSSQSGHNTVSWYQQALGQGPQFIFQYYREEENGRGNFPPRFSGLQFPNYSSELNVNALELDDSALYLCASSRGQYTDTQYFGPGTRLTVL.

This clone has just one count. V is TRBV19 and J is TRBJ1-1; maybe TRBD1 (5 bases). Germline V gene data show CDR1 as LNHDA and CDR2 as SQIVND (reference sequence). The length of the CDR3 is 12 residues. V dropped 4 bases and J dropped 7 bases, with 10 bases sitting between them. This CDR3 is CASSTHGGEAFF. The DNA of the CDR3 is TGTGCCAGTAGTACGCACGGGGGTGAAGCTTTCTTT.

The chain has TRBV28 and TRBJ2-7; TRBD2 aligns across 8 bases. Trimming took 2 bases from V and 6 from J; bases not matched to a gene: 6. The CDR3 spans 14 residues. CDR1 and CDR2 from the germline V gene are MDHEN and SYDVKM. The CDR3: CASSLTGGIVEQYF. CDR3 nucleotides: TGTGCCAGCAGTTTAACGGGGGGGATCGTCGAGCAGTACTTC.

The chain combines TRBV7-2 with TRBJ2-7; no definite D call. V lost 5 bases, J lost 2 bases, and 4 bases lay in between. Looked up from germline, CDR1 is SGHTA and CDR2 is FQGNSA. The CDR3 extends over 11 amino acids. The CDR3 DNA follows: TGTGCCAGCAGCCGTACCTACGAGCAGTACTTC. Translation gives CASSRTYEQYF.

This sequence joins TRBV28 and TRBJ2-7, with D tentatively TRBD2 (5 bases). This CDR3 region has 12 residues. Trimming stripped 6 bases from V and 9 bases from J, with 15 bases between. Germline CDR1 and CDR2: MDHEN and SYDVKM. DNA of the CDR3: TGTGCCAGCAGCCGGGGATCCCTCGGGCAGTACTTC. Translating gives CASSRGSLGQYF. Combining the CDR3 with reference TRBV28 and TRBJ2-7 gives the whole variable domain DVKVTQSSRYLVKRTGEKVFLECVQDMDHENMFWYRQDPGLGLRLIYFSYDVKMKEKGDIPEGYSVSREKKERFSLILESASTNQTSMYLCASSRGSLGQYFGPGTRLTVT.

V is TRBV18 and J is TRBJ2-3; 8 bases map to TRBD2. From germline, CDR1 is KGHSH and CDR2 LQKENI. The CDR3 covers 14 residues. The ends lost 6 bases at V and 1 base at J; junction bases unmatched: 3. In DNA form, the CDR3 reads TGTGCCAGCTCCCAGACTAGCGGCACAGATACGCAGTATTTT. Translation: CASSQTSGTDTQYF.

The V gene is TRBV6-2 or TRBV6-3, the J gene TRBJ2-7; tentatively, D is TRBD2 (6 bases). The CDR3 totals 16 residues. CDR1 and CDR2 from the germline V gene are MNHEY and SVGEGT. Trimming cost V 2 bases and J 3 bases, with 17 bases left between them. The CDR3 here is CASSYLIASVSYEQYF. In nucleotides, the CDR3 is TGTGCCAGCAGTTACCTCATCGCTAGCGTAAGCTACGAGCAGTACTTC.

The chain employs TRBV2 and TRBJ1-3; D ambiguous. The CDR3 length is 15 residues. The germline V and J ends were trimmed by 4 bases and 0 bases, with 10 bases remaining between them. Germline assignment: CDR1 SNHLY and CDR2 FYNNEI. The CDR3 loop is CASSAGGGSGNTIYF. The CDR3, as DNA: TGTGCCAGCAGTGCTGGCGGTGGCTCTGGAAACACCATATATTTT. The whole variable domain, remainder taken from reference TRBV2 and TRBJ1-3, is EPEVTQTPSHQVTQMGQEVILRCVPISNHLYFYWYRQILGQKVEFLVSFYNNEISEKSEIFDDQFSVERPDGSNFTLKIRSTKLEDSAMYFCASSAGGGSGNTIYFGEGSWLTVV.

A few counts support this clone. The gene calls are TRBV18 and TRBJ1-1; a possible D gene is TRBD1 (5 bases). Germline V lookup: CDR1 KGHSH, CDR2 LQKENI. V shed 1 base and J shed 6 bases, with 6 bases lying between them. The CDR3 length is 12 residues. CDR3 sequence: CASSPQGSEAFF. The CDR3 DNA sequence: TGTGCCAGCTCACCACAGGGGTCTGAAGCTTTCTTT.

The chain couples TRBV27 to TRBJ1-6; D is ambiguous. The CDR3 spans 13 residues. V was cut by 4 bases and J by 9 bases, with 10 bases left in between. Germline assignment: CDR1 MNHEY and CDR2 SMNVEV (reference sequence). DNA of the CDR3: TGTGCCAGCAGTTCTACAGCGGGTTCACCCCTCCACTTT. Translation gives CASSSTAGSPLHF.

This rearrangement joins TRBV4-2 to TRBJ2-7, with D tentatively TRBD2 (6 bases). This CDR3 comprises 14 residues. Germline V gene data show CDR1 as LGHNA and CDR2 as YNFKEQ. V was cut by 1 base and J by 2 bases, with 9 bases left in between. CDR3 in DNA: TGTGCCAGCAGCCAAGGTGCGGGGCCCTACGAGCAGTACTTC. This translates into CASSQGAGPYEQYF.

V usage is TRBV15 and J usage is TRBJ1-3; D is unresolved. Trimming removed 0 bases from V and 2 bases from J, with 8 bases in between. Germline CDR1 and CDR2: LNHNV and YYDKDF (reference sequence). The CDR3 loop spans 15 amino acids. DNA of the CDR3: TGTGCCACCAGCAGAGATGGAGGAACTGGAAACACCATATATTTT. The encoded protein is CATSRDGGTGNTIYF. The whole variable domain, remainder taken from reference TRBV15 and TRBJ1-3, is DAMVIQNPRYQVTQFGKPVTLSCSQTLNHNVMYWYQQKSSQAPKLLFHYYDKDFNNEADTPDNFQSRRPNTSFCFLDIRSPGLGDTAMYLCATSRDGGTGNTIYFGEGSWLTVV.

The chain is built from TRBV5-6 and TRBJ1-4, with unresolved D. V lost 4 bases and J 4 bases, leaving 17 bases between the germline ends. The germline V gene has CDR1 SGHDT and CDR2 YYEEEE. CDR3 length equals 16 residues. CDR3 region: CASSPGWEVDNEKLFF. Written as DNA, the CDR3 is TGTGCCAGCAGCCCAGGCTGGGAGGTTGATAATGAAAAACTGTTTTTT.

The chain combines TRBV28 with TRBJ2-5, with D perhaps matching TRBD2 (5 bases). The length of the CDR3 is 14 residues. V gave up 5 bases and J gave up 2 bases, with 12 bases separating them. Germline assignment: CDR1 MDHEN and CDR2 SYDVKM. CDR3 nucleotide sequence: TGTGCCAGCAGTACCGCCGGCGGGCAAGAGACCCAGTACTTC. Translating it yields CASSTAGGQETQYF.